A single sample is the source of the 13 T cell receptor beta chains below, sequenced in a study of T cells after posttransplantation cyclophosphamide (dated by TCRdb to the mid-2010s). Library preparation employed the immunoSEQ multiplex PCR assay. TCRdb obtained this table from immuneACCESS and retained in-frame rearrangements with V and J assigned. These tables miss some clones; where compared with another copy, unresolved V genes account for less than half of the shortfall, and the remainder is unexplained. The table puts 30,000 to 45,000 clones in this sample, none counted just once. The ten largest clones take up roughly 1.1% of the sample. Material for sequencing was PBMCs. These receptors originate from a girl between 5 and 17 years old in good health, CMV-negative, and a related stem cell transplant donor.

There are many counts of this clone. The chain has TRBV28 and TRBJ2-3; maybe TRBD1 (5 bases). The CDR3 runs to 15 residues. CDR1 MDHEN and CDR2 SYDVKM come from the germline V gene. Between the trimmed V and J ends, which lost 1 base and 6 bases, there was a span of 14 bases. The CDR3 bases are TGTGCCAGCAGTTTATCAGGGCCAGGCCTGGATACGCAGTATTTT. This translates into CASSLSGPGLDTQYF.

Many counts were recorded for this clone. The chain has TRBV6-5 and TRBJ2-5, with D maybe TRBD1 (6 bases). Germline V lookup: CDR1 MNHEY, CDR2 SVGAGI. Trimming left V 5 bases short and J 3 bases short, with 10 bases between. The CDR3 runs 13 residues. CDR3 DNA: TGTGCCAGCAGTCCCCGACAGGAAGAGACCCAGTACTTC. Translating gives CASSPRQEETQYF.

This clone was seen ten or more times. The rearrangement joins TRBV5-1 to TRBJ2-3, with 8 bases matching TRBD1. The CDR3 loop spans 14 amino acids. Losses at the gene ends were 6 bases for V and 7 bases for J; bases not matched to a gene: 10. Looked up from germline, CDR1 is SGHRS and CDR2 is YFSETQ. For the CDR3, the DNA is TGCGCCAGCATTTCCGGGACAGGAATTAATACGCAGTATTTT. Residues: CASISGTGINTQYF. The full variable domain, in which reference TRBV5-1 and TRBJ2-3 provide the parts outside the CDR3, is KAGVTQTPRYLIKTRGQQVTLSCSPISGHRSVSWYQQTPGQGLQFLFEYFSETQRNKGNFPGRFSGRQFSNSRSEMNVSTLELGDSALYLCASISGTGINTQYFGPGTRLTVL.

The genes are TRBV15 and TRBJ2-3; the match to TRBD2 covers 7 bases. J gave up 4 bases and V 0 bases, and 13 bases lay outside the gene matches. The CDR3 loop spans 18 amino acids. Germline V CDR1 and CDR2: LNHNV, YYDKDF (reference sequence). CDR3 nucleotide sequence: TGTGCCACCAGCAGAGAGGTGCGGGCTAGCGGTCGTCCAGATACGCAGTATTTT. Translating gives CATSREVRASGRPDTQYF.

This clone has ten or more counts. The rearrangement uses TRBV7-3 and TRBJ2-3; D might be TRBD2 (6 bases). Germline-derived CDR1 and CDR2 are SGHTA and FQGTGA. V dropped 5 bases and J dropped 1 base, with 10 bases sitting between them. The CDR3 totals 14 residues. The CDR3 nucleotides are TGTGCCAGCAGCCCCACGGGGGGCACAGATACGCAGTATTTT. This sequence encodes CASSPTGGTDTQYF.

The sample holds many counts of this clone. The rearrangement links TRBV11-2 to TRBJ1-4; D unclear. Germline CDR1 reads SGHAT; CDR2 reads FQNNGV. V dropped 2 bases and J dropped 4 bases, with 8 bases sitting between them. The CDR3 consists of 14 residues. CDR3 in amino acids: CASSLWSDNEKLFF. CDR3 DNA sequence: TGTGCCAGCAGCTTATGGTCAGATAATGAAAAACTGTTTTTT.

In its sample, this clone was seen many times. This chain links TRBV6-6 with TRBJ2-7; 15 nucleotides agree with TRBD2. Germline-derived CDR1 and CDR2 are MNHNY and SVGAGI (reference sequence). CDR3 length equals 13 residues. J gave up 6 bases and V 10 bases, and 4 bases lay outside the gene matches. The DNA of the CDR3 is TGTGCCACCACGGGACTAGCGGGAGGCGAGCAGTACTTC. This gives the protein CATTGLAGGEQYF.

This clone has only a few counts. This chain links TRBV29-1 with TRBJ2-5; 8 bases match TRBD2. The V and J ends lost 4 bases and 2 bases, in that order; junction bases with no gene match: 6. Germline-derived CDR1 and CDR2 are SQVTM and ANQGSEA. CDR3 length: 14 residues. DNA of the CDR3: TGCAGCGTTGGGGGGGCTAGCGGGCAAGAGACCCAGTACTTC. This translates into CSVGGASGQETQYF.

The CDR3 bases are TGTGCTAGTGGTTTGTCACACACAGATACGCAGTATTTT. Translation: CASGLSHTDTQYF. J is TRBJ2-3 and V is TRBV12-5; D unclear. The length of the CDR3 is 13 residues. V was shortened by 2 bases and J by 2 bases, with 5 bases between the two germline ends. The germline gives CDR1 LGHNT, CDR2 FRNRAP.

This clone was counted between two and nine times. The chain joins TRBV6-4 to TRBJ2-2; TRBD1 matches 9 bases. There are 15 residues in the CDR3. Germline CDR1 and CDR2: MRHNA and SNTAGT. Trimming removed 7 bases from V and 4 bases from J; junction bases left unmatched: 7. CDR3 DNA sequence: TGTGCCAGCAAGTCCGGGACAGGGAGCACCGGGGAGCTGTTTTTT. This codes for CASKSGTGSTGELFF.

This clone came up a few times. The chain carries TRBV28 and TRBJ2-3; D gene uncertain. There are 13 residues in the CDR3. V lost 6 bases and J lost 0, with 7 bases in between. The V gene's germline CDR1 is MDHEN and CDR2 SYDVKM. For the CDR3, the DNA is TGTGCCAGCAGCCTAGATAGCACAGATACGCAGTATTTT. As protein: CASSLDSTDTQYF.

This chain uses TRBV7-9 with TRBJ2-1; 7 bases agree with TRBD1. The CDR3 is made up of 16 amino acids. Germline V gives CDR1 SEHNR, CDR2 FQNEAQ (reference sequence). The V segment lost 6 bases and the J segment 7 bases; nucleotides outside the gene matches: 15. CDR3 protein: CASSSPGTGVANEQFF. Written as DNA, the CDR3 is TGTGCCAGCAGTTCACCAGGTACAGGGGTGGCGAATGAGCAGTTCTTC. The full variable domain, completed using reference TRBV7-9 and TRBJ2-1, is DTGVSQNPRHKITKRGQNVTFRCDPISEHNRLYWYRQTLGQGPEFLTYFQNEAQLEKSRLLSDRFSAERPKGSFSTLEIQRTEQGDSAMYLCASSSPGTGVANEQFFGPGTRLTVL.

The rearrangement joins TRBV28 to TRBJ1-1; 7 bases are shared with TRBD1. The CDR3 sequence is 16 residues long. V lost 6 bases and J lost 4; bases outside the gene matches: 14. From germline, CDR1 is MDHEN and CDR2 SYDVKM. Here the CDR3 reads CASSPRGGELFTEAFF. CDR3 sequence (DNA): TGTGCCAGCAGCCCTAGAGGGGGCGAATTGTTCACTGAAGCTTTCTTT.